The clone carrying this TCR beta chain was recorded many times. A second about 7 to 12 cycle PCR used barcoded and J-beta primers. TCRdb fed the 5' RACE reads into MiXCR, producing one record per CDR3 protein. The profile shows roughly 800,000 distinct CDR3 sequences, 20% to 25% of them singletons. This sample was included in a study of blood T cells in healthy people across ages. Separately, the same data were catalogued under a study of T cells of mothers and their children.

Input material: blood. This receptor was obtained from a boy aged 10-17 years in good health.

CDR3 amino acids: CASSPSSTDTQYF. CDR3 nucleotides: TGTGCTAGCAGCCCTAGCTCCACAGATACGCAGTATTTT. This chain connects TRBV18 to TRBJ2-3, with D possibly matching TRBD2 (5 bases). Germline V gene data show CDR1 as KGHSH and CDR2 as LQKENI. The CDR3 extends over 13 amino acids.